Below, 28 T cell receptor beta chains from the same sample are listed, as sequenced in a study of T-cell reconstitution after alpha-beta-depleted transplantation in children. Researchers prepared the TCRbeta library using unique molecular identifiers, the study reports. One entry per CDR3 protein results from TCRdb running MiXCR on the PCR reads. The data hold roughly 500,000 distinct CDR3 sequences, with approximately 32% observed a single time. Specimen: PBMCs from the stem cell graft donor, collected from the stem cell graft. The receptors were sampled from a human donor who donated a stem cell graft to a child with aplastic anemia.

The CDR3 region has the DNA TGTGCCAGCAGCCCCCGAGTTACGCAGTATTTT. Its protein is CASSPRVTQYF. The chain recombines TRBV5-5 with TRBJ2-3, with D unresolved. The CDR3 is made up of 11 amino acids. Germline assignment: CDR1 SGHKS and CDR2 YYEKEE (reference sequence). Trimming pared 4 bases from V and 8 bases from J, leaving 8 bases between.

The rearrangement links TRBV7-2 to TRBJ1-1; D is ambiguous. The V gene's germline CDR1 is SGHTA and CDR2 FQGNSA. V lost 3 bases and J 1 base, leaving 9 bases between the germline ends. The CDR3 sequence is 14 residues long. This CDR3 reads CASSFTSRNTEAFF. CDR3 in DNA: TGTGCCAGCAGCTTCACTTCGAGGAACACTGAAGCTTTCTTT.

The J gene is TRBJ2-5, the V gene TRBV29-1; 8 bases match TRBD1. The CDR3 is made up of 12 amino acids. The V and J ends lost 6 bases and 7 bases, in that order; junction bases with no gene match: 7. Looked up from germline, CDR1 is SQVTM and CDR2 is ANQGSEA. CDR3 residues: CSVDRAQGTQYF. CDR3 in DNA: TGCAGCGTGGACAGGGCTCAGGGGACCCAGTACTTC.

This rearrangement joins TRBV20-1 to TRBJ2-3; D not resolved. Trimming shortened V by 6 bases and J by 4 bases, and 17 bases separated the two germline ends. This CDR3 comprises 14 residues. From germline, CDR1 is DFQATT and CDR2 SNEGSKA (reference sequence). The CDR3 region has the DNA TGCAGTGCCCGAGATATAGGGTCGGCAGATACGCAGTATTTT. It is translated as CSARDIGSADTQYF.

This clonotype has more than one count but fewer than ten. V gene TRBV12-3 or TRBV12-4 combines with J gene TRBJ2-3; D could derive from TRBD1 or TRBD2 (5 bases each). This CDR3 has 16 amino acids. V dropped 3 bases and J dropped 2 bases, with 15 bases sitting between them. CDR3 sequence (DNA): TGTGCCAGCAGTTTTTTGTTCGGGGCTATCACAGATACGCAGTATTTT. Amino acid sequence: CASSFLFGAITDTQYF.

The genes are TRBV27 and TRBJ1-3, with D perhaps matching TRBD1 (6 bases). This CDR3 is 13 amino acids long. The V and J ends lost 5 bases and 2 bases respectively, with 7 bases between them. Germline CDR1 and CDR2: MNHEY and SMNVEV (reference sequence). CDR3 DNA sequence: TGTGCCAGCAGTACAGGGACTGGAAACACCATATATTTT. Translating it yields CASSTGTGNTIYF.

This chain connects TRBV3-1 to TRBJ2-3, with 10 bases identical to TRBD1. Looked up from germline, CDR1 is LGHDT and CDR2 is YNNKEL (reference sequence). CDR3 length equals 13 residues. Trimming took 3 bases from V and 12 from J; bases not matched to a gene: 6. CDR3 protein: CASSQSRDRGQYF. For the CDR3, the DNA is TGTGCCAGCAGCCAGTCCCGGGACAGGGGACAGTATTTT.

The V call is TRBV6-2 or TRBV6-3, the J call TRBJ2-7; 7 bases align to TRBD2. From germline, CDR1 is MNHEY and CDR2 SVGEGT. This CDR3 spans 16 amino acids. Trimming removed 2 bases from V and 2 bases from J; junction bases left unmatched: 9. In DNA form, the CDR3 reads TGTGCCAGCAGTTACCGCTCCGGAGGACTAGCCTACGAGCAGTACTTC. This gives the protein CASSYRSGGLAYEQYF.

The gene calls are TRBV29-1 and TRBJ2-2, with 10 bases aligning to TRBD1. Germline V CDR1 and CDR2: SQVTM, ANQGSEA. The CDR3 length is 14 residues. Trimming removed 7 bases from V and 3 bases from J; junction bases left unmatched: 5. The CDR3 region is CSAGQGVYTGELFF. The CDR3 coding sequence is TGCAGCGCCGGACAGGGGGTTTACACCGGGGAGCTGTTTTTT.

The genes are TRBV12-3 or TRBV12-4 and TRBJ2-3; the D gene could be TRBD1 or TRBD2 (5 bases each). Trimming removed 6 bases from V and 4 bases from J, with 11 bases in between. There are 13 residues in the CDR3. The CDR3 protein is CASSPGRADTQYF. CDR3 coding DNA: TGTGCCAGCAGCCCGGGACGGGCAGATACGCAGTATTTT.

This clonotype was counted only a few times. The chain employs TRBV6-1 and TRBJ2-4, with D maybe TRBD1 (7 bases). From germline, CDR1 is MNHNS and CDR2 SASEGT. With 6 bases removed from V and 8 bases from J, the gap between germline ends came to 17 bases. This CDR3 contains 14 residues. CDR3 DNA: TGTGCCAGCAGGGAAACAGGGGTAGCGGACATTCAGTACTTC. This translates into CASRETGVADIQYF.

This clonotype was detected ten times or more. This chain joins TRBV28 and TRBJ2-1; 8 bases are a match to TRBD1. The CDR3 runs 14 residues. V shed 5 bases and J 8 bases; nucleotides not matched to a gene: 8. CDR1 is MDHEN and CDR2 is SYDVKM in the germline V gene. The CDR3 DNA follows: TGTGCCAGCAGTCCCCCCCAGGGGGCGGATGAGCAGTTCTTC. Its protein is CASSPPQGADEQFF.

The chain joins TRBV13 to TRBJ2-1, with D perhaps matching TRBD1 (7 bases). The CDR3 is made up of 18 amino acids. V dropped 2 bases and J dropped 6 bases, with 23 bases sitting between them. CDR1 and CDR2 from the germline V gene are PRHDT and FYEKMQ (reference sequence). The CDR3 sequence is CASSLILGAGPGGNEQFF. DNA for the CDR3: TGTGCCAGCAGCTTAATCTTGGGGGCGGGACCAGGGGGCAATGAGCAGTTCTTC. The full variable domain, its missing parts supplied by reference TRBV13 and TRBJ2-1, is AAGVIQSPRHLIKEKRETATLKCYPIPRHDTVYWYQQGPGQDPQFLISFYEKMQSDKGSIPDRFSAQQFSDYHSELNMSSLELGDSALYFCASSLILGAGPGGNEQFFGPGTRLTVL.

This rearrangement joins TRBV5-1 to TRBJ2-3; no clear D gene. V was pared by 2 bases and J by 3 bases, with 22 bases between. Germline loops: CDR1 SGHRS, CDR2 YFSETQ. The CDR3 runs 18 residues. The CDR3 is CASSFPMAPVPWTDTQYF. The CDR3 DNA sequence: TGCGCCAGCAGCTTCCCCATGGCCCCCGTCCCCTGGACAGATACGCAGTATTTT.

This clonotype appeared a few times. The chain combines TRBV15 with TRBJ2-2; possible D gene TRBD2, 5 bases. Germline V gene sequence: CDR1 LNHNV, CDR2 YYDKDF (reference sequence). The V end was cut by 1 base, the J end by 1 base, with 7 bases between. The CDR3 is made up of 15 amino acids. The CDR3 sequence: CATSRGGENTGELFF. The CDR3 bases are TGTGCCACCAGCAGAGGGGGAGAGAACACCGGGGAGCTGTTTTTT.

V is TRBV20-1 and J is TRBJ2-1; 7 nucleotides line up with TRBD1. The CDR3 spans 15 residues. Unmatched junction bases numbered 7, after V lost 4 bases and J lost 1 base. CDR1 and CDR2 (germline): DFQATT, SNEGSKA (reference sequence). The CDR3 protein is CSATSSRGSYNEQFF. The CDR3 bases are TGCAGTGCTACCTCGAGCAGGGGGTCCTACAATGAGCAGTTCTTC.

This rearrangement joins TRBV7-2 to TRBJ1-5; TRBD1 matches 7 bases. J gave up 3 bases and V 1 base, and 3 bases lay outside the gene matches. The germline V gene encodes CDR1 SGHTA and CDR2 FQGNSA. This CDR3 region has 15 residues. The CDR3 DNA reads as TGTGCCAGCAGCTTAGACGGACAGGACAATCAGCCCCAGCATTTT. It is translated as CASSLDGQDNQPQHF.

The CDR3 nucleotides are TGTGCCAGTAGTATCGGACAGAACACTGAAGCTTTCTTT. It translates to CASSIGQNTEAFF. The chain combines TRBV19 with TRBJ1-1, with D perhaps matching TRBD1 (5 bases). Per germline, CDR1 LNHDA and CDR2 SQIVND (reference sequence). V gave up 3 bases and J gave up 1 base, with 6 bases separating them. This CDR3 has 13 residues. Combining the CDR3 with reference TRBV19 and TRBJ1-1 gives the whole variable domain DGGITQSPKYLFRKEGQNVTLSCEQNLNHDAMYWYRQDPGQGLRLIYYSQIVNDFQKGDIAEGYSVSREKKESFPLTVTSAQKNPTAFYLCASSIGQNTEAFFGQGTRLTVV.

J is TRBJ1-1 and V is TRBV12-3 or TRBV12-4; TRBD1 matches 7 bases. V shed 5 bases and J 1 base; nucleotides not matched to a gene: 7. The CDR3 has 15 residues. The CDR3 region is CASSLPHRGNTEAFF. The CDR3 DNA sequence: TGTGCCAGCAGTCTGCCTCACAGGGGGAACACTGAAGCTTTCTTT.

This clonotype was counted a few times. The chain has TRBV20-1 and TRBJ2-7, with D tentatively TRBD1 or TRBD2 (6 bases each). The CDR3 loop spans 15 amino acids. The V gene's germline CDR1 is DFQATT and CDR2 SNEGSKA (reference sequence). Trimming took 3 bases from V and 2 from J, leaving 17 bases between them. The CDR3 sequence: CSARPPRGGTYEQYF. For the CDR3, the DNA is TGCAGTGCTAGGCCCCCCAGGGGCGGGACCTACGAGCAGTACTTC.

J is TRBJ1-5 and V is TRBV19; D call uncertain. V was clipped by 8 bases and J by 9 bases, with 11 bases between them. Germline loops: CDR1 LNHDA, CDR2 SQIVND (reference sequence). The CDR3 totals 11 residues. CDR3 DNA: TGTGCCAGTGCTGCGACGGGGCCCCAGCATTTT. This sequence encodes CASAATGPQHF.

V is TRBV19 and J is TRBJ1-2; D is uncertain. Germline loops: CDR1 LNHDA, CDR2 SQIVND (reference sequence). CDR3 size: 13 residues. Trimming stripped 3 bases from V and 6 bases from J, with 11 bases between. The CDR3 loop is CASSISGRNGYTF. CDR3 DNA: TGTGCCAGTAGTATCTCGGGGAGGAATGGCTACACCTTC.

The V call is TRBV11-2, the J call TRBJ2-1; no clear D gene. Germline lookup yields CDR1 SGHAT and CDR2 FQNNGV. V was cut by 4 bases and J by 0 bases, with 7 bases left in between. The CDR3 length is 14 residues. The CDR3 coding sequence is TGTGCCAGCAGCTGGTCTGGCTCCTACAATGAGCAGTTCTTC. Its protein product is CASSWSGSYNEQFF.

This clonotype was detected a few times. The V and J genes are TRBV20-1 and TRBJ2-7; D may be TRBD2 (7 bases). The CDR3 is 14 amino acids. The V gene's germline CDR1 is DFQATT and CDR2 SNEGSKA (reference sequence). Trimming left V 1 base short and J 2 bases short, with 12 bases between. This chain's CDR3 is CSARGEGGAYEQYV. The CDR3 region has the DNA TGCAGTGCTAGAGGGGAGGGGGGGGCCTACGAGCAGTACGTC.

V gene TRBV30 combines with J gene TRBJ1-1; D is uncertain. The germline gives CDR1 GTSNPN, CDR2 SVGIG (reference sequence). The CDR3 spans 13 residues. The V and J ends lost 2 bases and 1 base respectively, with 8 bases between them. CDR3 DNA: TGTGCCTGGAGTTGGGCGGGGAACACTGAAGCTTTCTTT. Encoded protein: CAWSWAGNTEAFF. Supplemented by reference TRBV30 and TRBJ1-1, the full variable domain reads SQTIHQWPATLVQPVGSPLSLECTVEGTSNPNLYWYRQAAGRGLQLLFYSVGIGQISSEVPQNLSASRPQDRQFILSSKKLLLSDSGFYLCAWSWAGNTEAFFGQGTRLTVV.

In its sample, this clonotype was seen a few times. V and J are TRBV10-3 and TRBJ1-1; a weak D match, TRBD1 (6 bases). V lost 4 bases to trimming and J lost 3 bases, with 15 bases between them. CDR1 and CDR2 (germline): ENHRY, SYGVKD. This CDR3 spans 15 amino acids. The CDR3 DNA reads TGTGCCATCAGTGCAACAGGGTACCGGGACACTGAAGCTTTCTTT. This sequence encodes CAISATGYRDTEAFF.

The V call is TRBV18, the J call TRBJ1-5; D is unclear. Germline CDR1 and CDR2: KGHSH and LQKENI. Trimming stripped 6 bases from V and 7 bases from J, with 10 bases between. CDR3 length equals 12 residues. CDR3 in DNA: TGTGCCAGCTCTCAAAGTGAGCAGCCCCAGCATTTT. It yields the protein CASSQSEQPQHF.

The chain couples TRBV5-6 to TRBJ2-1; 7 nucleotides line up with TRBD1. This CDR3 is 16 amino acids long. Germline V gives CDR1 SGHDT, CDR2 YYEEEE. Unmatched junction bases numbered 12, after V lost 1 base and J lost 8 bases. In DNA, the CDR3 is TGTGCCAGCAGCTTGTGGTTTGGGGACAGAGGGTATGAGCAGTTCTTC. Residues: CASSLWFGDRGYEQFF.